Presented here are 6 T cell receptor beta chains from one specimen sequenced in a study of T cells expressing NK-cell markers. From the 5' RACE reads, TCRdb lists one entry per CDR3 protein and no DNA. The sample holds 150,000 to 180,000 distinct CDR3 sequences. Sequencing used blood T cells: a sorted CD56 or NKG2C T cell subset, CD4+ or CD8+ T cells, or bulk PBMC T cells (not recorded which). All receptors come from a woman aged 45-65 years in good health.

The rearrangement joins TRBV11-3 to TRBJ2-2; checking the TCRdb D call of TRBD2 is not possible without DNA. Germline assignment: CDR1 SGHNT and CDR2 YENEEA. The CDR3 is 17 amino acids. The CDR3 sequence is CASSQPPSGANTGELFF.

This sequence joins TRBV14 and TRBJ2-1; no DNA is available, so the TRBD2 call from TCRdb remains unchecked. Germline V gene sequence: CDR1 SGHDN, CDR2 FVKESK. This CDR3 has 15 residues. The CDR3 sequence is CASSHGSGGYNEQFF.

The CDR3: CASKGLADNEQFF. The chain has TRBV19 and TRBJ2-1; the D call from TCRdb, TRBD2, cannot be confirmed without DNA. Germline CDR1 reads LNHDA; CDR2 reads SQIVND (reference sequence). The CDR3 consists of 13 residues.

This chain connects TRBV12-5 to TRBJ2-2; without DNA, the TCRdb call of TRBD1 cannot be checked. The CDR3 is 16 amino acids. CDR1 is LGHNT and CDR2 is FRNRAP in the germline V gene. The chain's CDR3 is CASGTTEGRVPGELFF.

The V and J genes are TRBV4-1 and TRBJ2-3. CDR1 MGHRA and CDR2 YSYEKL come from the germline V gene. This CDR3 contains 12 residues. The CDR3 sequence: CASSPDSYTQYF.

The V and J genes are TRBV7-3 and TRBJ1-6; as DNA is missing, the TRBD1 call by TCRdb cannot be tested. The CDR3 consists of 14 residues. The germline gives CDR1 SGHTA, CDR2 FQGTGA. CDR3 in amino acids: CASSSGTGESPLHF.